This TCR beta chain stems from a study of blood T cell repertoires in COVID-19. Study in general: PBMCs, B-cell-depleted T cells, or T cells provided the cDNA or gDNA that made up the material.

Only in-frame clones appear in the TCRdb table, and some are missing; sequencing was by immunoSEQ multiplex PCR. The sample comprises 200,000 to 300,000 clones, around 90% of which are singletons, and around 0.86% rests with the top ten. There are 16 residues in the CDR3. Trimming stripped 0 bases from V and 5 bases from J, with 16 bases between. Germline V gives CDR1 MNHEY, CDR2 SMNVEV (reference sequence). Enrollment of patients from Seattle took place during active infection, with longitudinal follow-up. Sequencing was performed on peripheral blood. The chain carries TRBV27 and TRBJ2-5; D is possibly TRBD1 (5 bases). This clonotype was sampled from a man between 25 and 39 years old with COVID-19, enrolled during active disease. The CDR3 nucleotides are TGTGCCAGCAGTTTATCGTGGGGCAGGGATCGGGAGACCCAGTACTTC. Translated: CASSLSWGRDRETQYF.